This T cell receptor (beta chain) was sequenced for a study of cytomegalovirus exposure and HLA in healthy donors. Notes on the study in general: With high specificity and sensitivity, the classifier reportedly diagnosed cytomegalovirus status.

On this clone: Antigen unknown.

With 60 Vbeta and 13 Jbeta primers, the PCR was carried out. Profiled with immunoSEQ multiplex PCR; TCRdb holds only in-frame clones, not every one. This table has roughly 80,000 clones, under 70% appearing once. The V gene's germline CDR1 is GTSNPN and CDR2 SVGIG (reference sequence). Trimming cost V 1 base and J 2 bases; bases outside gene matches: 3. The CDR3 length is 14 residues. The chain has TRBV30 and TRBJ2-3, with 7 positions matching TRBD2. This clonotype was obtained from a man aged 25-45 years in good health and CMV-seropositive. The sample comprised PBMCs. This CDR3 reads CAWSALADTDTQYF. DNA for the CDR3: TGTGCCTGGAGTGCGCTAGCGGACACAGATACGCAGTATTTT.